The clone carrying this T cell receptor (beta chain) was detected many times. As yet, its antigen is unknown. This specimen comes from a study of T cell repertoires in cytomegalovirus infection. Whole-study findings and limits: The ex vivo response was dominated by HLA-C-restricted CMV-specific TCR beta clonotypes.

Germline V gene data show CDR1 as SNHLY and CDR2 as FYNNEI. Trimming took 8 bases from V and 3 from J; bases not matched to a gene: 5. The CDR3 length is 15 residues. Via MiXCR, TCRdb re-called the reads, giving one row per CDR3 protein. The sample lists 70,000 to 75,000 distinct CDR3 sequences; 3% to 4% were seen once. The rearrangement joins TRBV2 to TRBJ1-5; 12 positions agree with TRBD1. Sequenced: PBMCs. This receptor was obtained from a human donor in good health (CMV status not recorded). Some clones in this sample may be carry-over from other donors' samples. The CDR3 sequence: CASVGQGANNQPQHF. The DNA of the CDR3 is TGTGCCAGCGTGGGACAGGGGGCCAACAATCAGCCCCAGCATTTT.